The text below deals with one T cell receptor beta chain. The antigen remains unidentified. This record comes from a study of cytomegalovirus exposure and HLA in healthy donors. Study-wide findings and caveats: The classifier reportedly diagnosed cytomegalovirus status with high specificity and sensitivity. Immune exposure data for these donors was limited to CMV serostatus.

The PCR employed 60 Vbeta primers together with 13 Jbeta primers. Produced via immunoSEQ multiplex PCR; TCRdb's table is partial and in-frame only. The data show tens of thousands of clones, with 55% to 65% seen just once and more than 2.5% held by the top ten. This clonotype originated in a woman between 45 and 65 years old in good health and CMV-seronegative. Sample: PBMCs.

The chain's CDR3 is CASEGDQETQYF. CDR3 coding DNA: TGTGCCAGCGAAGGGGATCAAGAGACCCAGTACTTC. The chain uses TRBV6-6 and TRBJ2-5, with D possibly being TRBD1 (5 bases). Germline values: CDR1 MNHNY, CDR2 SVGAGI (reference sequence). Trimming removed 8 bases from V and 2 bases from J, with 9 bases in between. The CDR3 extends over 12 amino acids.